One sample yielded the 21 T cell receptor beta chains listed below, sequenced in a study of technical replicates of blood from a few donors. Profiling relied on immunoSEQ multiplex PCR, and the TCRdb table lists in-frame clones only, not all of them. The data contain about 83,000 clones, about 91% of them singletons. Sample: T cells isolated from PBMCs. The receptor source for this set is a human donor in good health.

The chain recombines TRBV5-6 with TRBJ2-7; 8 nucleotides line up with TRBD1. Looked up from germline, CDR1 is SGHDT and CDR2 is YYEEEE. V was pared by 7 bases and J by 6 bases, with 12 bases of the junction left unmatched. The CDR3 consists of 14 residues. The CDR3 spells CASRTGQERTEQYF. The CDR3 nucleotides are TGTGCCAGCCGGACGGGACAGGAACGGACCGAGCAGTACTTC.

The chain employs TRBV6-6 and TRBJ1-5, with a weak D call TRBD1 (6 bases). Per the germline V gene, CDR1 is MNHNY and CDR2 is SVGAGI (reference sequence). The CDR3 has 15 amino acids. Trimming took off 6 bases at V and 0 bases at J, with 12 bases between the two ends. The CDR3 reads CASSRRDISNQPQHF. The CDR3 DNA reads TGTGCCAGCAGCCGCCGGGACATTAGCAATCAGCCCCAGCATTTT.

V usage is TRBV5-4 and J usage is TRBJ2-1; unclear D gene. The CDR3 totals 12 residues. Per germline, CDR1 SGHNT and CDR2 YYREEE (reference sequence). V gave up 4 bases and J gave up 5 bases, with 7 bases separating them. CDR3 bases: TGTGCCAGCAGCCCCGGTAACAATGAGCAGTTCTTC. This codes for CASSPGNNEQFF.

The J gene is TRBJ2-3, the V gene TRBV18; 9 nucleotides match TRBD1. The CDR3 runs 17 residues. Germline V gene data show CDR1 as KGHSH and CDR2 as LQKENI. J was trimmed by 1 base and V by 0 bases; bases with no gene match: 5. The CDR3 DNA is TGTGCCAGCTCACCACCCAACAGGGGGCAAGGCACAGATACGCAGTATTTT. Translating gives CASSPPNRGQGTDTQYF.

The rearrangement joins TRBV10-3 to TRBJ1-5; perhaps TRBD1 as D (6 bases). CDR3 length equals 16 residues. The germline V and J ends were trimmed by 0 bases and 1 base, with 10 bases remaining between them. Germline V gene lookup returns CDR1 ENHRY and CDR2 SYGVKD. For the CDR3, the DNA is TGTGCCATCAGTGAGTCCAGTGGACAGAGCAATCAGCCCCAGCATTTT. Protein sequence: CAISESSGQSNQPQHF.

This clone was detected once. This chain uses TRBV7-8 with TRBJ1-4; TRBD1 aligns across 7 bases. Per the germline V gene, CDR1 is SGHVS and CDR2 is FQNEAQ. V was clipped by 1 base and J by 8 bases; unmatched bases: 4. The CDR3 consists of 14 residues. The CDR3 here is CASSLGEDREKLFF. DNA of the CDR3: TGTGCCAGCAGCTTAGGAGAGGACAGGGAAAAACTGTTTTTT.

This clone was observed once. The chain uses TRBV7-2 and TRBJ2-5; TRBD2 matches 8 bases. Losses at the gene ends were 1 base for V and 5 bases for J; bases not matched to a gene: 9. This CDR3 comprises 16 residues. The germline CDR1 and CDR2 sequences are SGHTA and FQGNSA. The DNA for the CDR3 is TGTGCCAGCAGCTTAGTAATGGGACTAGGGGGGGAGACCCAGTACTTC. Protein product: CASSLVMGLGGETQYF.

The genes are TRBV2 and TRBJ2-6; D is ambiguous. This CDR3 region has 16 residues. Germline loops: CDR1 SNHLY, CDR2 FYNNEI. Trimming removed 5 bases at V and 0 bases at J, with 11 bases between. CDR3 in amino acids: CASSNNPRSGANVLTF. CDR3 DNA: TGTGCCAGCAGTAATAATCCCCGCTCTGGGGCCAACGTCCTGACTTTC.

The gene calls are TRBV9 and TRBJ2-1, with 10 bases matching TRBD2. V was clipped by 4 bases and J by 4 bases; unmatched bases: 5. This CDR3 contains 15 residues. Germline-derived CDR1 and CDR2 are SGDLS and YYNGEE. In nucleotides, the CDR3 is TGTGCCAGCAGCCCGAAGCGGGAGGGGTACAATGAGCAGTTCTTC. Protein: CASSPKREGYNEQFF.

This clone occurred a few times. V and J are TRBV15 and TRBJ2-5; TRBD2 matches at 11 bases. The germline V gene has CDR1 LNHNV and CDR2 YYDKDF (reference sequence). V shed 0 bases and J 5 bases; nucleotides not matched to a gene: 5. This CDR3 comprises 16 residues. The CDR3 region has the DNA TGTGCCACCAGCAGAGAAAAGACTAGCGGGAAGGAGACCCAGTACTTC. Protein product: CATSREKTSGKETQYF.

V and J are TRBV11-2 and TRBJ1-1; 8 nucleotides align to TRBD1. Losses at the gene ends were 5 bases for V and 4 bases for J; bases not matched to a gene: 12. Germline V CDR1 and CDR2: SGHAT, FQNNGV. The CDR3 runs to 16 residues. DNA for the CDR3: TGTGCCAGCAGCGGGCCCGTGACAGGGGCGGGCACTGAAGCTTTCTTT. Amino acid sequence: CASSGPVTGAGTEAFF.

V is TRBV19 and J is TRBJ1-1; D not certain. Germline V lookup: CDR1 LNHDA, CDR2 SQIVND (reference sequence). V lost 6 bases and J lost 6, with 17 bases in between. The CDR3 is 14 amino acids. CDR3 nucleotides: TGTGCCAGTAGGACCCTCCCGGCAGGTTCTGAAGCTTTCTTT. As protein: CASRTLPAGSEAFF.

The DNA of the CDR3 is TGTGCCAGCAGCTTATCAGGGTTTAGCAATCAGCCCCAGCATTTT. Translated, it gives CASSLSGFSNQPQHF. The chain recombines TRBV7-8 with TRBJ1-5; a weak D match, TRBD1 (5 bases). Germline-derived CDR1 and CDR2 are SGHVS and FQNEAQ. Trimming left V 2 bases short and J 0 bases short, with 8 bases between. The CDR3 is 15 residues long.

This sequence joins TRBV30 and TRBJ2-7; D unresolved. The CDR3 has 10 amino acids. Germline CDR1 GTSNPN, CDR2 SVGIG (reference sequence). Trimming pared 5 bases from V and 4 bases from J, leaving 6 bases between. CDR3 nucleotide sequence: TGTGCCTGGGGCATGTACGAGCAGTACTTC. The encoded protein is CAWGMYEQYF.

The chain recombines TRBV29-1 with TRBJ2-5, with a tentative D call TRBD2 (5 bases). Trimming cost V 6 bases and J 1 base, with 15 bases left between them. From germline, CDR1 is SQVTM and CDR2 ANQGSEA. This CDR3 has 14 residues. CDR3 DNA sequence: TGCAGCGTCGGGGAGCTACGGGCCCAAGAGACCCAGTACTTC. This gives the protein CSVGELRAQETQYF. Based on the CDR3 plus reference TRBV29-1 and TRBJ2-5, the full variable domain is SAVISQKPSRDICQRGTSLTIQCQVDSQVTMMFWYRQQPGQSLTLIATANQGSEATYESGFVIDKFPISRPNLTFSTLTVSNMSPEDSSIYLCSVGELRAQETQYFGPGTRLLVL.

This chain joins TRBV4-3 and TRBJ2-1; 9 bases line up with TRBD2. This CDR3 is 18 amino acids long. The germline V gene encodes CDR1 LGHNA and CDR2 YSLEER. J lost 2 bases, V lost 2 bases, and 10 bases had no gene match. This CDR3 reads CASSQWSGGWTPYNEQFF. CDR3 sequence (DNA): TGCGCCAGCAGCCAATGGAGCGGGGGGTGGACCCCCTACAATGAGCAGTTCTTC.

The chain couples TRBV5-1 to TRBJ1-2, with D maybe TRBD1 (6 bases). CDR3 size: 13 residues. V lost 4 bases, J lost 6 bases, and 13 bases lay in between. Germline V gene lookup returns CDR1 SGHRS and CDR2 YFSETQ. CDR3 protein: CASSPGGLDGYTF. CDR3 coding DNA: TGCGCCAGCAGCCCCGGGGGGCTTGATGGCTACACCTTC. Full variable domain (missing parts from reference TRBV5-1 and TRBJ1-2): KAGVTQTPRYLIKTRGQQVTLSCSPISGHRSVSWYQQTPGQGLQFLFEYFSETQRNKGNFPGRFSGRQFSNSRSEMNVSTLELGDSALYLCASSPGGLDGYTFGSGTRLTVV.

This clone was seen a single time. The gene calls are TRBV15 and TRBJ2-2; the D is unclear. The V gene lost 4 bases and the J gene lost 6 bases, with 9 bases spanning the gap. The CDR3 is 13 residues long. The germline CDR1 and CDR2 sequences are LNHNV and YYDKDF (reference sequence). CDR3 DNA sequence: TGTGCCACCAGCACCGTCCCGGCCGGGGAGCTGTTTTTT. Translated: CATSTVPAGELFF. The whole variable domain, filled in from reference TRBV15 and TRBJ2-2, reads DAMVIQNPRYQVTQFGKPVTLSCSQTLNHNVMYWYQQKSSQAPKLLFHYYDKDFNNEADTPDNFQSRRPNTSFCFLDIRSPGLGDTAMYLCATSTVPAGELFFGEGSRLTVL.

This clone appeared a single time. The chain has TRBV28 and TRBJ2-1, with D hard to call. The CDR3 is 12 amino acids. CDR1 MDHEN and CDR2 SYDVKM come from the germline V gene. Trimming cost V 8 bases and J 2 bases, with 7 bases left between them. The CDR3 spells CASATAYNEQFF. CDR3 coding DNA: TGTGCCAGCGCCACGGCCTACAATGAGCAGTTCTTC.

The V call is TRBV27, the J call TRBJ1-1, with D possibly being TRBD1 (5 bases). This CDR3 is 11 amino acids long. The V gene lost 6 bases and the J gene lost 6 bases, with 8 bases spanning the gap. CDR1 is MNHEY and CDR2 is SMNVEV in the germline V gene (reference sequence). The CDR3 coding sequence is TGTGCCAGCAGAACAGGATCTGAAGCTTTCTTT. It encodes CASRTGSEAFF.

The rearrangement uses TRBV4-1 and TRBJ1-4; no definite D call. CDR3 length equals 14 residues. Trimming pared 2 bases from V and 2 bases from J, leaving 6 bases between. Looked up from germline, CDR1 is MGHRA and CDR2 is YSYEKL. As DNA, the CDR3 is TGCGCCAGCAGCCAACGCCAGACTAATGAAAAACTGTTTTTT. It specifies CASSQRQTNEKLFF.